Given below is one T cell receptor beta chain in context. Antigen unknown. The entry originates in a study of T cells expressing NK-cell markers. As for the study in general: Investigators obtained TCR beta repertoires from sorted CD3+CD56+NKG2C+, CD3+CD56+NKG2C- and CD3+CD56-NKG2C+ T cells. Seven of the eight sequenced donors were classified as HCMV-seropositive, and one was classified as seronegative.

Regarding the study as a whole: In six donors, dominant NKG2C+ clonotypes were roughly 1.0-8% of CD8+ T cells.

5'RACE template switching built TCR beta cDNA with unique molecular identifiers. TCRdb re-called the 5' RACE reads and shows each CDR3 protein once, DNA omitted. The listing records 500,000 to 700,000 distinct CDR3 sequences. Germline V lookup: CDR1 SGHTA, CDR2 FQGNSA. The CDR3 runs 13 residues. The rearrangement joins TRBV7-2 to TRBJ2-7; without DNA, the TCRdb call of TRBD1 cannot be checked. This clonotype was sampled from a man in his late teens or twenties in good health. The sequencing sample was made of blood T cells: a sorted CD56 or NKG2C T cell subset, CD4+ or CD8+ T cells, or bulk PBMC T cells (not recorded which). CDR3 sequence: CASSLDLGQGQYF.